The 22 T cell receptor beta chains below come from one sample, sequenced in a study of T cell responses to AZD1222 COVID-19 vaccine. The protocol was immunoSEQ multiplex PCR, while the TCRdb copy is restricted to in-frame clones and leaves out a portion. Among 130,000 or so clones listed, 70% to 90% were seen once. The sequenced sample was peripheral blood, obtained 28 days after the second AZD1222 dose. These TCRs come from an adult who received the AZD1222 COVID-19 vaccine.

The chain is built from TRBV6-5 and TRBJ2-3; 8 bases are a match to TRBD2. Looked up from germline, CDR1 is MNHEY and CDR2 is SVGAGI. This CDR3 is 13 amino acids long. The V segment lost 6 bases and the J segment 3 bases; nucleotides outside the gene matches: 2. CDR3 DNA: TGTGCCAGCAGGAGACTAGCGACAGATACGCAGTATTTT. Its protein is CASRRLATDTQYF.

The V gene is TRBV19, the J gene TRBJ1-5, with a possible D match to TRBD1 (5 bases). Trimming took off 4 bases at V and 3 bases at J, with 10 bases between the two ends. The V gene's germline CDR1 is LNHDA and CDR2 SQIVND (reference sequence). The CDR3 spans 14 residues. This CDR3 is CASSSQGLNQPQHF. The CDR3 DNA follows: TGTGCCAGTAGTAGTCAGGGCCTCAATCAGCCCCAGCATTTT.

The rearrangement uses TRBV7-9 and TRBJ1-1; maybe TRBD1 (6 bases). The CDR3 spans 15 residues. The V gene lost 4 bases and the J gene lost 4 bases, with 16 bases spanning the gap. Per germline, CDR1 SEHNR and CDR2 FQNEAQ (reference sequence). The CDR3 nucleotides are TGTGCCAGCAGCTACAGGGATTCGGGGGGCACTGAAGCTTTCTTT. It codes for CASSYRDSGGTEAFF. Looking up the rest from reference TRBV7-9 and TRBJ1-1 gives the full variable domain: DTGVSQNPRHKITKRGQNVTFRCDPISEHNRLYWYRQTLGQGPEFLTYFQNEAQLEKSRLLSDRFSAERPKGSFSTLEIQRTEQGDSAMYLCASSYRDSGGTEAFFGQGTRLTVV.

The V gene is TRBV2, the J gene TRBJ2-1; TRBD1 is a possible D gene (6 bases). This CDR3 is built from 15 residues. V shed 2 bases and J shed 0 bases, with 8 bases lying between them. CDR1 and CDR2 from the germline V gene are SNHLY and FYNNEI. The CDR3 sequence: CASSEWGPSYNEQFF. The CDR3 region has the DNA TGTGCCAGCAGTGAATGGGGGCCCTCCTACAATGAGCAGTTCTTC.

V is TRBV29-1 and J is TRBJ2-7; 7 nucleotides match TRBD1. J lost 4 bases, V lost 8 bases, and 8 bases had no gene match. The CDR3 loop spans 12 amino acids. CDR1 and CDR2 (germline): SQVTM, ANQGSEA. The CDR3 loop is CSTQGSGYEQYF. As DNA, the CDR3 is TGCAGCACACAGGGGTCGGGGTACGAGCAGTACTTC.

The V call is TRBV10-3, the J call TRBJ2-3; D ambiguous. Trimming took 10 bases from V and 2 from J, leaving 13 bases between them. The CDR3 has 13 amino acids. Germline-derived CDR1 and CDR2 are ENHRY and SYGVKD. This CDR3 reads CASQWEPTDTQYF. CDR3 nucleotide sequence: TGTGCCAGTCAGTGGGAACCCACAGATACGCAGTATTTT.

This CDR3 reads CATSRDPTETQYF. The CDR3, as DNA: TGTGCCACCAGCAGAGACCCGACAGAGACCCAGTACTTC. The chain joins TRBV15 to TRBJ2-5; D unclear. V lost 0 bases and J 4 bases, leaving 6 bases between the germline ends. Germline V gives CDR1 LNHNV, CDR2 YYDKDF (reference sequence). The CDR3 has 13 residues.

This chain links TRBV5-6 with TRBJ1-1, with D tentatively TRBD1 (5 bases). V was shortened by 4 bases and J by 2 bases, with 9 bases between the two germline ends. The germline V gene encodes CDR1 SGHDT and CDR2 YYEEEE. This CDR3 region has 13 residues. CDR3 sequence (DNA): TGTGCCAGCAGCCAGACAGTTAACACTGAAGCTTTCTTT. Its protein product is CASSQTVNTEAFF. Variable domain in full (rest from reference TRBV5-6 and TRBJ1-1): DAGVTQSPTHLIKTRGQQVTLRCSPKSGHDTVSWYQQALGQGPQFIFQYYEEEERQRGNFPDRFSGHQFPNYSSELNVNALLLGDSALYLCASSQTVNTEAFFGQGTRLTVV.

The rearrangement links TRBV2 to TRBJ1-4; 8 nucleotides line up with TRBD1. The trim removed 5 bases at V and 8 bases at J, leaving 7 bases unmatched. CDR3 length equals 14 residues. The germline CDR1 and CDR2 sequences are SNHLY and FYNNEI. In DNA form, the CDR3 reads TGTGCCAGCAGTAACGACAGGGGATGGGAAAAACTGTTTTTT. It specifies CASSNDRGWEKLFF.

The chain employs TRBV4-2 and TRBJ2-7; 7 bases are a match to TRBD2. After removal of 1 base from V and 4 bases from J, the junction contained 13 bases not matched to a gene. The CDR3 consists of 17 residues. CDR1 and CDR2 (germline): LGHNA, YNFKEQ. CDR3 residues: CASSQGATGGSLYEQYF. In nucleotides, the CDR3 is TGTGCCAGCAGCCAAGGGGCGACCGGGGGGTCCCTGTACGAGCAGTACTTC.

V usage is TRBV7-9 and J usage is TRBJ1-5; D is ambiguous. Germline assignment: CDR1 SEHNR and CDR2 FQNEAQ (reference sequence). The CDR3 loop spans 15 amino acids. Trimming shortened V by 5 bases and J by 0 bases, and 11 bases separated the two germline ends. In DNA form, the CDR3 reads TGTGCCAGCAGCCCCCGGTGGTCTAGCAATCAGCCCCAGCATTTT. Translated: CASSPRWSSNQPQHF.

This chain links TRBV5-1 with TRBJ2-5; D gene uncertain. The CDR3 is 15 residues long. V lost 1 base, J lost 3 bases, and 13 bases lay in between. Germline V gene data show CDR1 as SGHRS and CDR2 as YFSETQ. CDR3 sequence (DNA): TGCGCCAGCAGCTTGTTGGGTCCAGATAAAGAGACCCAGTACTTC. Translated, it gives CASSLLGPDKETQYF.

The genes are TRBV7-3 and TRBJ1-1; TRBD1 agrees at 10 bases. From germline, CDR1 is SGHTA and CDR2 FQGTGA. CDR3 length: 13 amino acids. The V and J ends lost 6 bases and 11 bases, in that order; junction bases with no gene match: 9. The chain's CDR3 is CASSSRDRGRAFF. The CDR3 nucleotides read TGTGCCAGCAGTTCCAGGGACAGGGGTCGGGCTTTCTTT.

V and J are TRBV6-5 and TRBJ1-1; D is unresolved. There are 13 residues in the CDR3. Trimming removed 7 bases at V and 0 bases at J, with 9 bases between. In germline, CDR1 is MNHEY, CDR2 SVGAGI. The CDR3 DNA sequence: TGTGCCAGCATAGGACCGTTGAACACTGAAGCTTTCTTT. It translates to CASIGPLNTEAFF.

CDR3 in amino acids: CASSQVGGGEAFF. CDR3 sequence (DNA): TGCGCCAGCAGCCAAGTTGGAGGAGGTGAAGCTTTCTTT. The rearrangement links TRBV4-3 to TRBJ1-1; D not certain. V was clipped by 1 base and J by 7 bases, with 10 bases between them. CDR3 size: 13 residues. Germline-derived CDR1 and CDR2 are LGHNA and YSLEER.

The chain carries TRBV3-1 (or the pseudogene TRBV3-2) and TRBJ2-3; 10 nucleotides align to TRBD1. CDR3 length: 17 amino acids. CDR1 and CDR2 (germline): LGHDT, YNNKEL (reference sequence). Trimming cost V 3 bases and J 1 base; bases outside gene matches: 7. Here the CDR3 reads CASSHPIGQGGTDTQYF. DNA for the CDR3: TGTGCCAGCAGCCACCCGATCGGACAGGGGGGCACAGATACGCAGTATTTT.

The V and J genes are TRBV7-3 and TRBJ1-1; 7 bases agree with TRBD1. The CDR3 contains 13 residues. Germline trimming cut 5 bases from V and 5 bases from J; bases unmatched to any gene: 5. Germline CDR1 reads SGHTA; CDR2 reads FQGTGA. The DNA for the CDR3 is TGTGCCAGCAGCGTCCAACAGGGGACTGAAGCTTTCTTT. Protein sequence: CASSVQQGTEAFF.

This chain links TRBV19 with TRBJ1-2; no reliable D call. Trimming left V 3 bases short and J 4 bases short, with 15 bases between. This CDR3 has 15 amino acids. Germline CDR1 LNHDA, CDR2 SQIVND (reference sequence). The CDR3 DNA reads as TGTGCCAGTAGTATTTTTCCCCCGGGAGGCTATGGCTACACCTTC. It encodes CASSIFPPGGYGYTF.

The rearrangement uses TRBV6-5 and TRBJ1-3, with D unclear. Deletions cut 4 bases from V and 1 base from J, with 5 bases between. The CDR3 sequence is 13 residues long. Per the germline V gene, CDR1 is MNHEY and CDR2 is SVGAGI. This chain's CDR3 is CASSSNSGNTIYF. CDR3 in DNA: TGTGCCAGCAGTTCGAATTCTGGAAACACCATATATTTT.

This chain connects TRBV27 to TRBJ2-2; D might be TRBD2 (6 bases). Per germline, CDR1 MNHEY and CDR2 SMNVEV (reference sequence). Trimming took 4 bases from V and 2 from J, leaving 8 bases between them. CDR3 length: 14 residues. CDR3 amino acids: CASSWGENTGELFF. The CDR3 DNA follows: TGTGCCAGCAGTTGGGGGGAAAACACCGGGGAGCTGTTTTTT.

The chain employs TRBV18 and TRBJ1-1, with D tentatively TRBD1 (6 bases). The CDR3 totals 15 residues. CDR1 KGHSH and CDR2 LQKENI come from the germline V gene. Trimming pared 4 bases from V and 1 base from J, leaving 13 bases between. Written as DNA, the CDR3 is TGTGCCAGCTCACAACGGACAGTGCAGAACACTGAAGCTTTCTTT. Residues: CASSQRTVQNTEAFF.

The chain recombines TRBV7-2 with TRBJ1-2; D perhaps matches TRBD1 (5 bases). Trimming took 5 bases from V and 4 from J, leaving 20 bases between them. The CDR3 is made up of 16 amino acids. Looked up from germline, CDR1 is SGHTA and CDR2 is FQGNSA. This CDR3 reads CASSHTSGAVSYGYTF. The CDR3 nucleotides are TGTGCCAGCAGCCATACCTCCGGGGCAGTGTCCTATGGCTACACCTTC.